A selection of T cell receptor beta chains follows, all from one sample in a study of blood T cell repertoires in COVID-19. Data came from immunoSEQ multiplex PCR; TCRdb stores just in-frame clones and leaves some out. The data show about 150,000 clones, with about 80% seen just once and roughly 29% held by the top ten. The sample comprised peripheral blood. The receptors derive from a woman aged 55-70 years with acute or convalescent COVID-19. Both conserved end residues are part of each CDR3. Each record gives: D gene, J gene, clone size, V gene, CDR3 protein, CDR3 DNA. A D gene is named only where the DNA matches it firmly. The size field is filled for only some rows; it gives once, few, many or a size class.

>NA|TRBJ1-5|NA|TRBV7-2
CASSLGSGSNQPQHF
TGTGCCAGCAGCTTAGGGTCAGGAAGCAATCAGCCCCAGCATTTT
>NA|TRBJ1-6|once|TRBV19
CASSLTQVNSPLHF
TGTGCCAGTAGTCTCACACAGGTGAATTCACCCCTCCACTTT
>NA|TRBJ1-2|NA|TRBV10-3
CAISESTSYGYTF
TGTGCCATCAGTGAGTCTACCAGCTATGGCTACACCTTC
>NA|TRBJ1-1|NA|TRBV19
CASSILVRDTEAFF
TGTGCCAGTAGTATCTTGGTCCGAGACACTGAAGCTTTCTTT
>NA|TRBJ1-1|NA|TRBV30
CAWSRRVPGSLRPYEAFF
TGTGCCTGGAGTCGTCGCGTACCCGGGAGTCTCCGACCCTATGAAGCTTTCTTT
>TRBD1|TRBJ1-3|NA|TRBV7-3
CASSRDSGNTIYF
TGTGCCAGCAGTCGGGACAGCGGAAACACCATATATTTT
>NA|TRBJ1-4|NA|TRBV2
CASSNQAGAGEKLFF
TGTGCCAGCAGCAACCAAGCGGGGGCCGGCGAAAAACTGTTTTTT
>NA|TRBJ2-2|NA|TRBV10-2
CASIEADGGELFF
TGCGCCAGCATCGAGGCAGATGGCGGGGAGCTGTTTTTT
>TRBD1|TRBJ2-7|NA|TRBV15
CATSRVSGGNEQYF
TGTGCCACCAGCAGGGTTTCAGGGGGCAACGAGCAGTACTTC
>TRBD2|TRBJ2-5|NA|TRBV24-1
CATSAGTSGLQETQYF
TGTGCCACCAGTGCCGGGACTAGCGGGCTCCAAGAGACCCAGTACTTC
>TRBD1|TRBJ1-1|NA|TRBV29-1
CSVRQGNTEAFF
TGCAGCGTGAGACAGGGGAACACTGAAGCTTTCTTT